Presented here are 3 T cell receptor beta chains from one specimen sequenced in a study of response to subunit inactivated influenza vaccine. Each CDR3 protein gets one entry after TCRdb re-called the RT-PCR reads with MiXCR. The profile shows about 650,000 distinct CDR3 sequences, 14% of them singletons. This sample comprised PBMCs from blood, obtained approximately 15 days before vaccination. These receptors all come from a man aged 45-65 years who received an inactivated influenza vaccine.

The chain joins TRBV27 to TRBJ2-3; possible D gene TRBD1, 6 bases. This CDR3 contains 13 residues. V was cut by 6 bases and J by 3 bases, with 10 bases left in between. CDR1 and CDR2 (germline): MNHEY, SMNVEV (reference sequence). CDR3: CASRIQGTDTQYF. In DNA form, the CDR3 reads TGTGCCAGCAGAATCCAGGGGACAGATACGCAGTATTTT.

This clonotype was detected a few times. The chain employs TRBV5-6 and TRBJ2-7; a possible D gene is TRBD2 (7 bases). Trimming took off 10 bases at V and 4 bases at J, with 18 bases between the two ends. The germline CDR1 and CDR2 sequences are SGHDT and YYEEEE. The CDR3 has 13 amino acids. CDR3 sequence: CARGGGRGYEQYF. CDR3 sequence (DNA): TGTGCCCGCGGGGGCGGGAGAGGTTACGAGCAGTACTTC.

This clonotype has ten or more counts. J is TRBJ1-6 and V is TRBV6-1, with TRBD1 as a possible D gene (5 bases). CDR1 is MNHNS and CDR2 is SASEGT in the germline V gene. The CDR3 has 14 amino acids. The V end was cut by 4 bases, the J end by 8 bases, with 12 bases between. CDR3 coding DNA: TGTGCCAGCAGTGTGCAGGGATGGGATTCACCCCTCCACTTT. Translated, it gives CASSVQGWDSPLHF.